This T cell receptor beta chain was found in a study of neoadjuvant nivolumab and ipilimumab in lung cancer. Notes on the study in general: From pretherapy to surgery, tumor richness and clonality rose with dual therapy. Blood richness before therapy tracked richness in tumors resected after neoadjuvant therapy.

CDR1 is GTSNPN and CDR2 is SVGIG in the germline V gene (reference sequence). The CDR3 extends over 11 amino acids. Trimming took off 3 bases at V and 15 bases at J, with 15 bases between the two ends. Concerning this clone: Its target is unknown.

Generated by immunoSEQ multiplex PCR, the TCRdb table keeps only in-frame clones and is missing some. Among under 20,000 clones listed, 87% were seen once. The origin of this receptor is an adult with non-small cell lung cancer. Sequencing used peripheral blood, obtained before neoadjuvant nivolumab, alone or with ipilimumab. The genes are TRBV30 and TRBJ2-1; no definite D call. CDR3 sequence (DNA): TGTGCCTGGAGCAATTCTGGCCGGGCGTTCTTC. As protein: CAWSNSGRAFF.